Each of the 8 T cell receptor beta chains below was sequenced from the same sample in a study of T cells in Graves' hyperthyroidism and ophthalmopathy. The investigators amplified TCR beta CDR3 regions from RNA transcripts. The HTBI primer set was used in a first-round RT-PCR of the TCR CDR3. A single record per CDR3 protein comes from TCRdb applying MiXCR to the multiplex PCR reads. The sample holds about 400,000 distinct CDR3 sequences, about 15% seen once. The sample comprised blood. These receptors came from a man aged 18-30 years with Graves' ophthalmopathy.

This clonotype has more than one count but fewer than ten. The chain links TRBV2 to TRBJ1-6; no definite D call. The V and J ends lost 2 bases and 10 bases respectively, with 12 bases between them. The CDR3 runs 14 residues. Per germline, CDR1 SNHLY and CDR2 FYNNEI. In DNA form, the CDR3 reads TGTGCCAGCAGTGAAACCCCGGGCGGATCACCCCTCCACTTT. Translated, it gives CASSETPGGSPLHF.

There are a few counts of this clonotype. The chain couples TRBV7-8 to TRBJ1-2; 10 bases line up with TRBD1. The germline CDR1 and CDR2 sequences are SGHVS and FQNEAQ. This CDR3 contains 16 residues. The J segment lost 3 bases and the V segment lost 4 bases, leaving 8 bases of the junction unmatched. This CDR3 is CASSSEPGQGYYGYTF. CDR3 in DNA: TGTGCCAGCAGCTCGGAACCGGGACAGGGGTACTATGGCTACACCTTC.

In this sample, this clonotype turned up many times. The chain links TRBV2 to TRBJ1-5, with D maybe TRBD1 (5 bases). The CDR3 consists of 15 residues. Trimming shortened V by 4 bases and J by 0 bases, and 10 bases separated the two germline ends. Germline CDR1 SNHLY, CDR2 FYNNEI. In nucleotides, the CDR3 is TGTGCCAGCAGTGTGGGGGGGATTAGCAATCAGCCCCAGCATTTT. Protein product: CASSVGGISNQPQHF.

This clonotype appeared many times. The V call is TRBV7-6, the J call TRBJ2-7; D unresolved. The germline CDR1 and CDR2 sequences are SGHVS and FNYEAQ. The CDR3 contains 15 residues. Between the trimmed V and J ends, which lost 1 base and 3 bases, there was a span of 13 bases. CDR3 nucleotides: TGTGCCAGCAGCTTAGAACCCTTCACGGGCTACGAGCAGTACTTC. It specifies CASSLEPFTGYEQYF.

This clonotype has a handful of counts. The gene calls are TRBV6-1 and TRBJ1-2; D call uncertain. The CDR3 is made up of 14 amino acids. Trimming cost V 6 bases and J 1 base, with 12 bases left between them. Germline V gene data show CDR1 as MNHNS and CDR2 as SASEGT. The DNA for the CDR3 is TGTGCCAGCAGCACGATCCAGAATAACTATGGCTACACCTTC. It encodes CASSTIQNNYGYTF.

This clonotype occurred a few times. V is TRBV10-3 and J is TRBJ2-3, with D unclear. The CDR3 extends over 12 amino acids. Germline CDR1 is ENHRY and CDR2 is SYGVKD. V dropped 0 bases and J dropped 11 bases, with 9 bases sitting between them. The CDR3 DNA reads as TGTGCCATCAGTGAGTCCCCCCCGGGGCAGTATTTT. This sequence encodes CAISESPPGQYF.

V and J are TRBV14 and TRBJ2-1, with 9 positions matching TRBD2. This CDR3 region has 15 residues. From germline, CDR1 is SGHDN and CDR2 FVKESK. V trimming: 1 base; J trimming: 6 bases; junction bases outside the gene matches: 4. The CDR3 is CASSQVAGDVNEQFF. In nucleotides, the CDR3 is TGTGCCAGCAGCCAAGTAGCGGGAGATGTCAATGAGCAGTTCTTC.

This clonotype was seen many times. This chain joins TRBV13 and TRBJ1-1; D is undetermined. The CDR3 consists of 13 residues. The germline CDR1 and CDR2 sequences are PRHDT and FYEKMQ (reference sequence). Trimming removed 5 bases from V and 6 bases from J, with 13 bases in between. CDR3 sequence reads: CASSLAPKAEAFF. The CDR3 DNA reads TGTGCCAGCAGCCTCGCCCCGAAGGCTGAAGCTTTCTTT.